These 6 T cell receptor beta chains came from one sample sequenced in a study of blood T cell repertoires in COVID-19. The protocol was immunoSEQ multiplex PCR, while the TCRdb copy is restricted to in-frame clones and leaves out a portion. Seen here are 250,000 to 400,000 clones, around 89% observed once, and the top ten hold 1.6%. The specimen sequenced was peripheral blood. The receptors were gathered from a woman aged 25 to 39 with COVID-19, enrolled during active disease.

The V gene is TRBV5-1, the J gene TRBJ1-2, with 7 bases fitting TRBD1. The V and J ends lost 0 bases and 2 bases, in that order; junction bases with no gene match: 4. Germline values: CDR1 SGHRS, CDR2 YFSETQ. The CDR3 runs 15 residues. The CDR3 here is CASSLASGQNYGYTF. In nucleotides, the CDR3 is TGCGCCAGCAGCTTGGCCTCGGGACAGAACTATGGCTACACCTTC.

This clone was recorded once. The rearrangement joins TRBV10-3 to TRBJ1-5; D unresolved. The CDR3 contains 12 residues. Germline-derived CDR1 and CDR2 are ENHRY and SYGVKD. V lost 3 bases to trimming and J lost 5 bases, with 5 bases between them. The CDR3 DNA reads TGTGCCATCAGTGAATCTGATCAGCCCCAGCATTTT. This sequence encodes CAISESDQPQHF.

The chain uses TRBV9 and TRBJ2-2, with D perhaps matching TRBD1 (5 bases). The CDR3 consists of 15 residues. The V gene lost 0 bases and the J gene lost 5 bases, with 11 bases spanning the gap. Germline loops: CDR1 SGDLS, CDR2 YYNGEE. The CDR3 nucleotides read TGTGCCAGCAGCGTAGTAGGGGATGGAACCGGGGAGCTGTTTTTT. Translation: CASSVVGDGTGELFF.

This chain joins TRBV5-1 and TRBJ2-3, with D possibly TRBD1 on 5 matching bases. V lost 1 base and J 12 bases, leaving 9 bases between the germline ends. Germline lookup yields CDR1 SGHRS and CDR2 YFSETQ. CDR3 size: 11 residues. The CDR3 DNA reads TGCGCCAGCAGCTTGTCAGGGTTTCAGTATTTT. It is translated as CASSLSGFQYF. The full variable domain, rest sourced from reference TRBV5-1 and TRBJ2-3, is KAGVTQTPRYLIKTRGQQVTLSCSPISGHRSVSWYQQTPGQGLQFLFEYFSETQRNKGNFPGRFSGRQFSNSRSEMNVSTLELGDSALYLCASSLSGFQYFGPGTRLTVL.

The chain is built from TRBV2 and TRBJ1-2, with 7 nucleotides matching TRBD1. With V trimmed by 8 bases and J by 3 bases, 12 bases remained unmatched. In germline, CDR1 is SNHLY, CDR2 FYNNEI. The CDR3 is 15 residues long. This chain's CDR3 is CASSPGGQDYYGYTF. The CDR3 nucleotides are TGTGCCAGCTCTCCCGGAGGACAGGACTACTATGGCTACACCTTC. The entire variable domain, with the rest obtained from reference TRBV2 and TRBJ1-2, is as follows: EPEVTQTPSHQVTQMGQEVILRCVPISNHLYFYWYRQILGQKVEFLVSFYNNEISEKSEIFDDQFSVERPDGSNFTLKIRSTKLEDSAMYFCASSPGGQDYYGYTFGSGTRLTVV.

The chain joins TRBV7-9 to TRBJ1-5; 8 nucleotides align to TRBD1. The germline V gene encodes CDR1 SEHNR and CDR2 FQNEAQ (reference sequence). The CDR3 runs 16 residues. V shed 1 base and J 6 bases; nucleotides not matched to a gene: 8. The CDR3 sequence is CASSLGQGAMGQPQHF. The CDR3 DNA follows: TGTGCCAGCAGCTTAGGGCAGGGGGCGATGGGTCAGCCCCAGCATTTT. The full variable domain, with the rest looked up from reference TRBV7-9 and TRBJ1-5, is DTGVSQNPRHKITKRGQNVTFRCDPISEHNRLYWYRQTLGQGPEFLTYFQNEAQLEKSRLLSDRFSAERPKGSFSTLEIQRTEQGDSAMYLCASSLGQGAMGQPQHFGDGTRLSIL.